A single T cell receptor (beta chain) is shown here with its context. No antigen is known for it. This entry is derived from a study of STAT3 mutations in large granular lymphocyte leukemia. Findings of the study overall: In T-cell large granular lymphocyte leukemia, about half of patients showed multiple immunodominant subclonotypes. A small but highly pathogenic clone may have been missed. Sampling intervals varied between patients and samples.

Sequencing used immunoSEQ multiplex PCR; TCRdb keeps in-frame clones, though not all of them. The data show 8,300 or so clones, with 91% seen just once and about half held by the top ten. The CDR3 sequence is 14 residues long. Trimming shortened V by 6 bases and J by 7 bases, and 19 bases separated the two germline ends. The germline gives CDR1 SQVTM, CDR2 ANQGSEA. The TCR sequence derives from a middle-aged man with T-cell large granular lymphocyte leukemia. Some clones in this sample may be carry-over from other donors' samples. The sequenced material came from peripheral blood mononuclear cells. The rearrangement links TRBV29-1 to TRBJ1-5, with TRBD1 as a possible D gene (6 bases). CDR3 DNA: TGCAGCGTGGGGGGGGGCAGCCTGGGGCAGCCCCAGCATTTT. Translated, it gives CSVGGGSLGQPQHF. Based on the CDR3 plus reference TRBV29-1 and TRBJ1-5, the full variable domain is SAVISQKPSRDICQRGTSLTIQCQVDSQVTMMFWYRQQPGQSLTLIATANQGSEATYESGFVIDKFPISRPNLTFSTLTVSNMSPEDSSIYLCSVGGGSLGQPQHFGDGTRLSIL.